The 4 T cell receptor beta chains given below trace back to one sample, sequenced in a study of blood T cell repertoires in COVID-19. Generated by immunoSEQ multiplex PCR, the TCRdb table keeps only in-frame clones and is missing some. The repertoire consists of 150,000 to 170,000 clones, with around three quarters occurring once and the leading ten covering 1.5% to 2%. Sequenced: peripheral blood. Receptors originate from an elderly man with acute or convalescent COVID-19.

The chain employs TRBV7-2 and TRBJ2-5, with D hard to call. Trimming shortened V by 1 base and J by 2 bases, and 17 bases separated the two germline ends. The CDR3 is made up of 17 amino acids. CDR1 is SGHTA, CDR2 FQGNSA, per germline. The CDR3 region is CASSLDPRGGPQETQYF. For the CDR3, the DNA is TGTGCCAGCAGCTTAGATCCCCGCGGCGGTCCTCAAGAGACCCAGTACTTC.

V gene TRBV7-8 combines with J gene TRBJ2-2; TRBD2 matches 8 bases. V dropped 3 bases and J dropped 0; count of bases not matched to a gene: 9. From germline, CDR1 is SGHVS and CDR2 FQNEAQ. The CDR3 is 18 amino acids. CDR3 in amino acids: CASSLQNPGGPNTGELFF. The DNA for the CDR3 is TGTGCCAGCAGCTTGCAGAACCCGGGGGGGCCGAACACCGGGGAGCTGTTTTTT.

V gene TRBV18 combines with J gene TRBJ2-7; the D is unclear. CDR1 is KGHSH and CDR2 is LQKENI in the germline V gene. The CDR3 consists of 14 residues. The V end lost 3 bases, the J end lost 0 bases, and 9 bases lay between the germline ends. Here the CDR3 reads CASSPNPYSYEQYF. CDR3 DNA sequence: TGTGCCAGCTCACCTAATCCCTACTCCTACGAGCAGTACTTC.

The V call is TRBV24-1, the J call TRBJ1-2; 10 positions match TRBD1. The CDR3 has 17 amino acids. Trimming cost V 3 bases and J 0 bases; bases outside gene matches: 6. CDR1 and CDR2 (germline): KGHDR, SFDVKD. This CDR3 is CATSDRTGGGSNYGYTF. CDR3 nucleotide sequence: TGTGCCACCAGTGATCGGACAGGGGGAGGATCTAACTATGGCTACACCTTC.